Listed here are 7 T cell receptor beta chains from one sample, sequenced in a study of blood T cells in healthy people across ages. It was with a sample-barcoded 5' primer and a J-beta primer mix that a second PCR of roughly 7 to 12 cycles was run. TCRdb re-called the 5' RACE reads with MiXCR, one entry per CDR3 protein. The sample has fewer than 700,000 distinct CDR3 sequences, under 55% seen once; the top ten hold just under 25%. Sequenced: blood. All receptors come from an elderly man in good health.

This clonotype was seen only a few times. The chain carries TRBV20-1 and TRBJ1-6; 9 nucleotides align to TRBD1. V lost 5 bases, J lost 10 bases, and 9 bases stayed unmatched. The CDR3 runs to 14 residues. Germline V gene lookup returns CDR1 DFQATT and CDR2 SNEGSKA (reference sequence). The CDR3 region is CSAFAGTGRSPLHF. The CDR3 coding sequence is TGCAGTGCTTTTGCCGGGACAGGGAGATCACCCCTCCACTTT.

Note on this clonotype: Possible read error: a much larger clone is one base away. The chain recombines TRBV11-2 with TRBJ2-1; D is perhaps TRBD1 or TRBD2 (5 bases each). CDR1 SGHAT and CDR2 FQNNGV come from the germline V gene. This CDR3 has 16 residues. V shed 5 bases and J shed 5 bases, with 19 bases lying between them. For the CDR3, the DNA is TGTGCCAGCAGCATGAGGTCGGGGCCCCTGGACAATGAGCAGTTCTTC. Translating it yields CASSMRSGPLDNEQFF.

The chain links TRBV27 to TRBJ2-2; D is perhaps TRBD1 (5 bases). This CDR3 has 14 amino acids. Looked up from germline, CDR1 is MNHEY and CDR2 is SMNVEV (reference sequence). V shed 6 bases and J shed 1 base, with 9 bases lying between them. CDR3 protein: CASSRQGNTGELFF. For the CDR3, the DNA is TGTGCCAGCAGCCGGCAGGGGAACACCGGGGAGCTGTTTTTT.

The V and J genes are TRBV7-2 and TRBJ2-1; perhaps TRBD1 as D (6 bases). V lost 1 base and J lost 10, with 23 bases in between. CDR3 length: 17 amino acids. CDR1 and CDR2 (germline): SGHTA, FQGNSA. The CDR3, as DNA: TGTGCCAGCAGCTTAGGTTCCCCGAGTCAGGGGCACTACGAGCAGTTCTTC. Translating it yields CASSLGSPSQGHYEQFF.

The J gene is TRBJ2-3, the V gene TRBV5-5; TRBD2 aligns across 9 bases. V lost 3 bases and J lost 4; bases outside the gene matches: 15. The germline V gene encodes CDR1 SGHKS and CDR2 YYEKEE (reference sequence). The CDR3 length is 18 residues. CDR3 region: CASSSPLGSGSFSDTQYF. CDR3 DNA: TGTGCCAGCAGCTCACCTTTGGGTAGCGGGAGCTTCTCAGATACGCAGTATTTT.

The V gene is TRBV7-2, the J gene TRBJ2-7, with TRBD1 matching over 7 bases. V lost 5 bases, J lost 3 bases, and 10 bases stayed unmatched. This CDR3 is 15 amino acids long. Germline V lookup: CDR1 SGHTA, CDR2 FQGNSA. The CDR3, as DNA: TGTGCCAGCAGCCAGGGGAGACAGGGCCTCTACGAGCAGTACTTC. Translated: CASSQGRQGLYEQYF.

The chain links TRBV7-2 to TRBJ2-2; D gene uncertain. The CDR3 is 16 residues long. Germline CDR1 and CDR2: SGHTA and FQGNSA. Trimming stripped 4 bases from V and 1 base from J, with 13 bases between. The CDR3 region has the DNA TGTGCCAGCAGCTCGAGTGCGGTATTGAACACCGGGGAGCTGTTTTTT. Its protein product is CASSSSAVLNTGELFF.